These T cell receptor beta chains were read from a single sample in a study of CXCR3-negative and CXCR3-positive naive CD8 T cells. TCRdb reprocessed the 5' RACE reads and reports one entry per CDR3 protein, with no DNA. The table lists over 95,000 distinct CDR3 sequences, with around 0.35% in the top ten. Sequencing was done on a sample of naive CXCR3+ CD8+ T cells from blood. These receptors came from a human donor in good health. Some clones in this sample may be carry-over from other donors' samples. CDR3s include the opening cysteine and the closing phenylalanine or tryptophan. Each record gives: J gene, clone size, V gene, CDR3 protein. A clone size is listed for some rows: how often the clone was seen (once, few, many), or a class if it is expanded.

j_gene: TRBJ2-1
abundance: NA
v_gene: TRBV28
CDR3aa: CASSFNFGLAGLYNEQFF

j_gene: TRBJ2-1
abundance: NA
v_gene: TRBV4-3
CDR3aa: CASSQDKGVSSYNEQFF

j_gene: TRBJ2-3
abundance: NA
v_gene: TRBV6-5
CDR3aa: CASAQDDGSLIDTQYF

j_gene: TRBJ2-5
abundance: NA
v_gene: TRBV12-3/TRBV12-4
CDR3aa: CASRHPGGTQYF

j_gene: TRBJ2-7
abundance: NA
v_gene: TRBV5-1
CDR3aa: CASSLHGGRTYEQYF

j_gene: TRBJ2-1
abundance: NA
v_gene: TRBV20-1
CDR3aa: CSARDGAGPYNEQFF

j_gene: TRBJ2-1
abundance: NA
v_gene: TRBV6-1
CDR3aa: CASSEQRGGFYNEQFF

j_gene: TRBJ2-7
abundance: NA
v_gene: TRBV10-3
CDR3aa: CAISTTGEDYEQYF

j_gene: TRBJ2-7
abundance: NA
v_gene: TRBV29-1
CDR3aa: CSVESSTAYEQYF

j_gene: TRBJ2-7
abundance: NA
v_gene: TRBV15
CDR3aa: CATSDLSGFVHEQYF

j_gene: TRBJ2-1
abundance: NA
v_gene: TRBV7-9
CDR3aa: CASSLVGTGASNEQFF

j_gene: TRBJ2-3
abundance: NA
v_gene: TRBV29-1
CDR3aa: CSVDPGQVTDTQYF

j_gene: TRBJ2-1
abundance: NA
v_gene: TRBV29-1
CDR3aa: CSSLGGSNNEQFF

j_gene: TRBJ2-4
abundance: NA
v_gene: TRBV6-4
CDR3aa: CAGGEVKNIQYF

j_gene: TRBJ2-1
abundance: NA
v_gene: TRBV7-9
CDR3aa: CASSFRDMAYNEQFF

j_gene: TRBJ2-3
abundance: NA
v_gene: TRBV7-6
CDR3aa: CASSPGSGPSTDTQYF

j_gene: TRBJ2-6
abundance: NA
v_gene: TRBV9
CDR3aa: CASSPTWFAGANVLTF

j_gene: TRBJ2-1
abundance: NA
v_gene: TRBV5-1
CDR3aa: CASSLHYRDAYNEQFF

j_gene: TRBJ2-1
abundance: NA
v_gene: TRBV7-8
CDR3aa: CASSLEGAGGFVYNEQFF

j_gene: TRBJ2-5
abundance: NA
v_gene: TRBV7-3
CDR3aa: CASSLIGGRQETQYF

j_gene: TRBJ2-7
abundance: NA
v_gene: TRBV29-1
CDR3aa: CSVEQGGNEQYF

j_gene: TRBJ2-7
abundance: NA
v_gene: TRBV10-3
CDR3aa: CAISELREATYEQYF

j_gene: TRBJ2-3
abundance: NA
v_gene: TRBV28
CDR3aa: CASSFQGDTQCF

j_gene: TRBJ2-1
abundance: NA
v_gene: TRBV28
CDR3aa: CASSPYAGLYNEQFF

j_gene: TRBJ1-1
abundance: NA
v_gene: TRBV7-2
CDR3aa: CASSSSIGGANTEAFF

j_gene: TRBJ2-1
abundance: NA
v_gene: TRBV27
CDR3aa: CASIAYNEQFF

j_gene: TRBJ1-5
abundance: NA
v_gene: TRBV13
CDR3aa: CASSLRHEQGGPLGQPQHF

j_gene: TRBJ2-3
abundance: NA
v_gene: TRBV29-1
CDR3aa: CSVELGLWGGLADTQYF

j_gene: TRBJ1-1
abundance: NA
v_gene: TRBV27
CDR3aa: CASSLLLGPPGTEAFF

j_gene: TRBJ2-1
abundance: NA
v_gene: TRBV28
CDR3aa: CASSSGQGGYNEQFF

j_gene: TRBJ2-3
abundance: NA
v_gene: TRBV5-5
CDR3aa: CASSPRTSGAGDTQYF

j_gene: TRBJ1-1
abundance: medium-sized
v_gene: TRBV7-3
CDR3aa: CASSWTGNTEAFF

j_gene: TRBJ2-1
abundance: NA
v_gene: TRBV7-3
CDR3aa: CASSSFLYNEQFF

j_gene: TRBJ2-3
abundance: NA
v_gene: TRBV11-2
CDR3aa: CASSLDGLAVGLGTDTQYF

j_gene: TRBJ2-1
abundance: NA
v_gene: TRBV7-6
CDR3aa: CASSLTPGLGRGTNEQFF

j_gene: TRBJ1-1
abundance: NA
v_gene: TRBV27
CDR3aa: CASSQSRDSLNTEAFF

j_gene: TRBJ2-6
abundance: NA
v_gene: TRBV6-4
CDR3aa: CASSDGQGANVLTF

j_gene: TRBJ2-5
abundance: NA
v_gene: TRBV12-3/TRBV12-4
CDR3aa: CASSGRAASGRKETQYF

j_gene: TRBJ2-1
abundance: NA
v_gene: TRBV9
CDR3aa: CASSVASTPAAYNEQFF

j_gene: TRBJ2-2
abundance: NA
v_gene: TRBV20-1
CDR3aa: CSANPDRGPSAGELFF

j_gene: TRBJ1-3
abundance: NA
v_gene: TRBV28
CDR3aa: CASSSAVGSSGNTIYF

j_gene: TRBJ1-1
abundance: NA
v_gene: TRBV4-1
CDR3aa: CASSQEFARVDTEAFF

j_gene: TRBJ2-7
abundance: NA
v_gene: TRBV6-2/TRBV6-3
CDR3aa: CASRPQDNIYEQYF

j_gene: TRBJ2-7
abundance: NA
v_gene: TRBV25-1
CDR3aa: CASSDPGTGSFYEQYF

j_gene: TRBJ2-1
abundance: NA
v_gene: TRBV2
CDR3aa: CASSEMGGTYNEQFF

j_gene: TRBJ2-1
abundance: NA
v_gene: TRBV7-7
CDR3aa: CASSLGLSSYNEQFF

j_gene: TRBJ2-7
abundance: NA
v_gene: TRBV7-9
CDR3aa: CASGLAQSYEQYF

j_gene: TRBJ1-5
abundance: NA
v_gene: TRBV10-2
CDR3aa: CASSSGGFDQPQHF

j_gene: TRBJ1-1
abundance: NA
v_gene: TRBV6-5
CDR3aa: CASSYVANTEAFF

j_gene: TRBJ2-1
abundance: NA
v_gene: TRBV11-3
CDR3aa: CASSLCGPLRNEQFF

j_gene: TRBJ2-3
abundance: NA
v_gene: TRBV12-3/TRBV12-4
CDR3aa: CASSFIQGFGTDTQYF

j_gene: TRBJ2-7
abundance: NA
v_gene: TRBV5-6
CDR3aa: CASSLNAYSYEQYF

j_gene: TRBJ2-5
abundance: NA
v_gene: TRBV11-2
CDR3aa: CASSLGTALQETQYF

j_gene: TRBJ2-1
abundance: NA
v_gene: TRBV25-1
CDR3aa: CASSGPGAEQFF

j_gene: TRBJ2-7
abundance: NA
v_gene: TRBV5-1
CDR3aa: CASSPWASGGNEQYF